A selection of T cell receptor beta chains follows, all from one sample in a study of liver allograft versus peripheral blood T cells. Via MiXCR, TCRdb re-called the reads, giving one row per CDR3 protein. The sample has about 13,000 distinct CDR3 sequences; approximately 17% are singletons. These receptors were collected from a human patient who had a liver transplant. Some T cells may possibly be graft donor cells. The CDR3 runs from the conserved cysteine through the conserved F or W. The D gene is left open where the match is weak. Clone size is given for some rows only: seen once, a few or many times, or a class if the clone is expanded.

cdr3_nt: TGCAGTGCTAGTCGCGGGAACACTGAAGCTTTCTTT
cdr3_aa: CSASRGNTEAFF
d_call: NA
j_call: TRBJ1-1
v_call: TRBV20-1
clone_size: few

cdr3_nt: TGTGCCAGCAGCTTAATTAGTGGACTTAGGGAAGATGAGCAGTTCTTC
cdr3_aa: CASSLISGLREDEQFF
d_call: NA
j_call: TRBJ2-1
v_call: TRBV7-2
clone_size: medium-sized

cdr3_nt: TGTGCCAGCGGACAGGTCATCGGGGAGCTGTTTTTT
cdr3_aa: CASGQVIGELFF
d_call: TRBD1
j_call: TRBJ2-2
v_call: TRBV28
clone_size: NA

cdr3_nt: TGTGCCAGCACCCGGGGAGCGGGCTACACCTTC
cdr3_aa: CASTRGAGYTF
d_call: NA
j_call: TRBJ1-2
v_call: TRBV5-6
clone_size: many

cdr3_nt: TGTGCCAGCAGCTTATTTAGCAGCTCCTACAATGAGCAGTTCTTC
cdr3_aa: CASSLFSSSYNEQFF
d_call: NA
j_call: TRBJ2-1
v_call: TRBV7-2
clone_size: NA

cdr3_nt: TGTGCCAGTAGTATGAACAGGTACGAGCAGTACTTC
cdr3_aa: CASSMNRYEQYF
d_call: NA
j_call: TRBJ2-7
v_call: TRBV19
clone_size: few

cdr3_nt: TGTGCCATCAGTGAATGGGTAGCGGAGGGCACAGATACGCAGTATTTT
cdr3_aa: CAISEWVAEGTDTQYF
d_call: NA
j_call: TRBJ2-3
v_call: TRBV10-3
clone_size: medium-sized

cdr3_nt: TGTGCCAGCAGCGGGCCGCGGACGTCCTCCTACGAGCAGTACTTC
cdr3_aa: CASSGPRTSSYEQYF
d_call: NA
j_call: TRBJ2-7
v_call: TRBV7-9
clone_size: NA

cdr3_nt: TGTGCCAGCAGCTTGGATGCAACTAATGAAAAACTGTTTTTT
cdr3_aa: CASSLDATNEKLFF
d_call: NA
j_call: TRBJ1-4
v_call: TRBV6-1
clone_size: medium-sized

cdr3_nt: TGCAGTGCTAGACGGGGGACAGGGCAAGATCAGCCCCAGCATTTT
cdr3_aa: CSARRGTGQDQPQHF
d_call: TRBD1
j_call: TRBJ1-5
v_call: TRBV20-1
clone_size: few

cdr3_nt: TGTGCCAGCAGTTACAGTCCACGGGGATTCTACGAGCAGTACTTC
cdr3_aa: CASSYSPRGFYEQYF
d_call: NA
j_call: TRBJ2-7
v_call: TRBV6-2/TRBV6-3
clone_size: few

cdr3_nt: TGTGCCATCAGTGCTAGGACAGGGGCTTTCGGCGGGGAGCTGTTTTTT
cdr3_aa: CAISARTGAFGGELFF
d_call: TRBD1
j_call: TRBJ2-2
v_call: TRBV10-3
clone_size: medium-sized

cdr3_nt: TGTGCCAGCAGTACAACCCAAGTCGAGCAGTACTTC
cdr3_aa: CASSTTQVEQYF
d_call: NA
j_call: TRBJ2-7
v_call: TRBV6-6
clone_size: NA

cdr3_nt: TGTGCCAGCAGTTTCTGGGAGGGGAGGGGGGCCGGGGAGCTGTTTTTT
cdr3_aa: CASSFWEGRGAGELFF
d_call: NA
j_call: TRBJ2-2
v_call: TRBV12-3/TRBV12-4
clone_size: NA

cdr3_nt: TGTGCCAGCAGTTTTTCGACATTTTCCTACGAGCAGTACTTC
cdr3_aa: CASSFSTFSYEQYF
d_call: NA
j_call: TRBJ2-7
v_call: TRBV12-3/TRBV12-4
clone_size: NA

cdr3_nt: TGTGCCAGCAGCGCCAGCGGGGGGGCTTTCGCCCAGTACTTC
cdr3_aa: CASSASGGAFAQYF
d_call: TRBD2
j_call: TRBJ2-5
v_call: TRBV7-2
clone_size: few

cdr3_nt: TGTGCCAGCAGCTTAGACCAGATCTATGGCTACACCTTC
cdr3_aa: CASSLDQIYGYTF
d_call: NA
j_call: TRBJ1-2
v_call: TRBV7-3
clone_size: NA

cdr3_nt: TGCAGCGTTAGGTCGCCGGAGAACGAGCAGTACTTC
cdr3_aa: CSVRSPENEQYF
d_call: NA
j_call: TRBJ2-7
v_call: TRBV29-1
clone_size: medium-sized

cdr3_nt: TGCAGTGCTAGAGGACAGGGAGGTTCCTACAATGAGCAGTTCTTC
cdr3_aa: CSARGQGGSYNEQFF
d_call: NA
j_call: TRBJ2-1
v_call: TRBV20-1
clone_size: NA

cdr3_nt: TGTGCCAGTAGTACCAGGACTAGCGCTAACAATGAGCAGTTCTTC
cdr3_aa: CASSTRTSANNEQFF
d_call: TRBD2
j_call: TRBJ2-1
v_call: TRBV19
clone_size: few

cdr3_nt: TGCAGTGCTTGGACTAGCGCCGGCAATGAGCAGTTCTTC
cdr3_aa: CSAWTSAGNEQFF
d_call: TRBD2
j_call: TRBJ2-1
v_call: TRBV20-1
clone_size: many

cdr3_nt: TGTGCCAGCAGCGCAACTAGCGGGGCTGAGACCCAGTACTTC
cdr3_aa: CASSATSGAETQYF
d_call: TRBD2
j_call: TRBJ2-5
v_call: TRBV9
clone_size: few

cdr3_nt: TGTGCCAGCAGCCCCCGACAGGGGGCCTACTACGAGCAGTACTTC
cdr3_aa: CASSPRQGAYYEQYF
d_call: TRBD1
j_call: TRBJ2-7
v_call: TRBV7-2
clone_size: few

cdr3_nt: TGTGCCAGCGCCTTGGGGACGGCTTCCTACGAGCAGTACTTC
cdr3_aa: CASALGTASYEQYF
d_call: NA
j_call: TRBJ2-7
v_call: TRBV27
clone_size: medium-sized

cdr3_nt: TGTGCCAGCAGCTCGGACTCTCGGTGGACGGAGCAGTACTTC
cdr3_aa: CASSSDSRWTEQYF
d_call: NA
j_call: TRBJ2-7
v_call: TRBV7-2
clone_size: NA

cdr3_nt: TGTGCCAGCAGTTTATTAGGGTTGGCCACCGGGGAGCTGTTTTTT
cdr3_aa: CASSLLGLATGELFF
d_call: NA
j_call: TRBJ2-2
v_call: TRBV27
clone_size: medium-sized